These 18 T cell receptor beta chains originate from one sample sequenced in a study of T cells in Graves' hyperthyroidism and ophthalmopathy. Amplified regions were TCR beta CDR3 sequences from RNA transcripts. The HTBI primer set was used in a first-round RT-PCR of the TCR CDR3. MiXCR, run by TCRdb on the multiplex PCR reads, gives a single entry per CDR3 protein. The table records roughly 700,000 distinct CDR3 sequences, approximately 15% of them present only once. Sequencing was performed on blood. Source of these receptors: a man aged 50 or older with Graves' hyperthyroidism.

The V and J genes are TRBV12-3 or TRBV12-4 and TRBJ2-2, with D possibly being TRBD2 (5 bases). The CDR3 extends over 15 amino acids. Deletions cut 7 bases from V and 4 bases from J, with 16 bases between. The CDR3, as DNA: TGTGCCAGCACAAACGAGGGCCGAAGCACCGGGGAGCTGTTTTTT. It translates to CASTNEGRSTGELFF.

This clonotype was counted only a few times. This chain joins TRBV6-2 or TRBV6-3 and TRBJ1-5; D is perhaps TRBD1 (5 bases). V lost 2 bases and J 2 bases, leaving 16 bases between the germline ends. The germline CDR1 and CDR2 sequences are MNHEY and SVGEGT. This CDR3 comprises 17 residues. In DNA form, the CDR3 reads TGTGCCAGCAGTTACGCCGGGGCCTTACTGGGCAATCAGCCCCAGCATTTT. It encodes CASSYAGALLGNQPQHF.

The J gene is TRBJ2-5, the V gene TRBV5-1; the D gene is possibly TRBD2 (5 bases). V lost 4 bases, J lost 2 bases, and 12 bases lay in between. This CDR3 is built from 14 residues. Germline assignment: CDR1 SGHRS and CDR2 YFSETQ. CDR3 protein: CASSRVGVQETQYF. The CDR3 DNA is TGCGCCAGCAGCCGTGTCGGGGTACAAGAGACCCAGTACTTC.

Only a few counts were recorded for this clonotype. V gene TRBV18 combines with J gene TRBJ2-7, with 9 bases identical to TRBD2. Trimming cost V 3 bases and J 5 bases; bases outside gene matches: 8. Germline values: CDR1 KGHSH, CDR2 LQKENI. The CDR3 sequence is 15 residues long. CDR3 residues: CASSPPSGIGDEQYF. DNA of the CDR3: TGTGCCAGCTCACCTCCTAGCGGGATAGGCGACGAGCAGTACTTC. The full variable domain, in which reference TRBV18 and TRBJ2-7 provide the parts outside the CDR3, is NAGVMQNPRHLVRRRGQEARLRCSPMKGHSHVYWYRQLPEEGLKFMVYLQKENIIDESGMPKERFSAEFPKEGPSILRIQQVVRGDSAAYFCASSPPSGIGDEQYFGPGTRLTVT.

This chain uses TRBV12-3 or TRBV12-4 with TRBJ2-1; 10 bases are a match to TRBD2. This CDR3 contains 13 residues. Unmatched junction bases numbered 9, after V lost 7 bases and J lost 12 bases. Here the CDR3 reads CASIPSGGQGQFF. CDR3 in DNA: TGTGCCAGCATCCCTAGCGGGGGCCAAGGGCAGTTCTTC.

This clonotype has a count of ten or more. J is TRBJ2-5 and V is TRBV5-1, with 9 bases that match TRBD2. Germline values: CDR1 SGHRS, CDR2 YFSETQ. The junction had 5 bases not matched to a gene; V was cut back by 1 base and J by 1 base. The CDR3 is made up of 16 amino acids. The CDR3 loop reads CASSLSLAGFQETQYF. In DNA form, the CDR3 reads TGCGCCAGCAGCTTGAGTCTAGCGGGGTTCCAAGAGACCCAGTACTTC.

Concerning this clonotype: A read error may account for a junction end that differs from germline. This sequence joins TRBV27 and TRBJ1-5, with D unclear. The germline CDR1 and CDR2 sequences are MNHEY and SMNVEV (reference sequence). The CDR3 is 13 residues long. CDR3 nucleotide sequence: TGTGCCAACAGTTTGCGGGACAATCAGCCCCAGCATTTT. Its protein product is CANSLRDNQPQHF.

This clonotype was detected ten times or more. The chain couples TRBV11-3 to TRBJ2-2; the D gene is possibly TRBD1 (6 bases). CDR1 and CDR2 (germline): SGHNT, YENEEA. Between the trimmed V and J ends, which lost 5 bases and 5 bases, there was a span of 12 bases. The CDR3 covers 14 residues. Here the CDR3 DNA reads TGTGCCAGCAGCCTGTCTGACAGGACCGGGGAGCTGTTTTTT. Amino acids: CASSLSDRTGELFF.

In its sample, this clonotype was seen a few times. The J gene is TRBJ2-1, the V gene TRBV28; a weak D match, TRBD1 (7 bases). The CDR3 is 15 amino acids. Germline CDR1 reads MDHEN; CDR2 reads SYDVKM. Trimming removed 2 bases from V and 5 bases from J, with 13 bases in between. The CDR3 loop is CASSLEQGEDNEQFF. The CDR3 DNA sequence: TGTGCCAGCAGTTTAGAGCAGGGGGAGGACAATGAGCAGTTCTTC.

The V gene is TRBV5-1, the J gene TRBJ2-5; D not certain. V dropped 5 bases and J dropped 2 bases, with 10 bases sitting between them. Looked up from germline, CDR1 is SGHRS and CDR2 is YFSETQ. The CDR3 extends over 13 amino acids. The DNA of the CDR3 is TGCGCCAGCAGAACAGCCGAGCAAGAGACCCAGTACTTC. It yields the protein CASRTAEQETQYF.

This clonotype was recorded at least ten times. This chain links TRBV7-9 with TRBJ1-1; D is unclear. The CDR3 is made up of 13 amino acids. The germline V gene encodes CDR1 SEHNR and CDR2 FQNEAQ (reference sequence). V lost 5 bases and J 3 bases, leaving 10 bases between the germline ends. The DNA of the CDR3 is TGTGCCAGCAGCCCGGGATTCTACACTGAAGCTTTCTTT. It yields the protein CASSPGFYTEAFF.

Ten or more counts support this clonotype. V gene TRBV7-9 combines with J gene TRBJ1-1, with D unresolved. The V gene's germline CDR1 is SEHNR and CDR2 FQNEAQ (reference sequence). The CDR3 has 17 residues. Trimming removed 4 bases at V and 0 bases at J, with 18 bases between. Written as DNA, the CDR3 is TGTGCCAGCAGCTCCCCTACGCTTGGGCGCATGAACACTGAAGCTTTCTTT. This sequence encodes CASSSPTLGRMNTEAFF. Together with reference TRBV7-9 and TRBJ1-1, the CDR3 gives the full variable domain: DTGVSQNPRHKITKRGQNVTFRCDPISEHNRLYWYRQTLGQGPEFLTYFQNEAQLEKSRLLSDRFSAERPKGSFSTLEIQRTEQGDSAMYLCASSSPTLGRMNTEAFFGQGTRLTVV.

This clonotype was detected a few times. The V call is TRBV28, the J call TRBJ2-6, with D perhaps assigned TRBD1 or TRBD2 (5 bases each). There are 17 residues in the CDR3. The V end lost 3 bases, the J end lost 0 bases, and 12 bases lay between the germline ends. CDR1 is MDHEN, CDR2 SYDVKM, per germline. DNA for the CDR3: TGTGCCAGCAGTTTGGCAGGGACGAGCTCTGGGGCCAACGTCCTGACTTTC. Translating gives CASSLAGTSSGANVLTF.

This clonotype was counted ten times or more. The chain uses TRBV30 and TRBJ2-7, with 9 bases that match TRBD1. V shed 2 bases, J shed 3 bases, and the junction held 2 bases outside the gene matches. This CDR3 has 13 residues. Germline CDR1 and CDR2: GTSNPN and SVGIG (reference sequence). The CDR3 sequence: CAWSKTGGYEQYF. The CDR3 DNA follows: TGTGCCTGGAGTAAGACAGGGGGCTACGAGCAGTACTTC. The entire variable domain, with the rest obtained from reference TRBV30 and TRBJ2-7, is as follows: SQTIHQWPATLVQPVGSPLSLECTVEGTSNPNLYWYRQAAGRGLQLLFYSVGIGQISSEVPQNLSASRPQDRQFILSSKKLLLSDSGFYLCAWSKTGGYEQYFGPGTRLTVT.

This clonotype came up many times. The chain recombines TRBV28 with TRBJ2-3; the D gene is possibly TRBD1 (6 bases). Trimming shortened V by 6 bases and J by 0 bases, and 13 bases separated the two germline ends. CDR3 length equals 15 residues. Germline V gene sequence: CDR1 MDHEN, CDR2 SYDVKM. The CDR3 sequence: CASSTGTSSTDTQYF. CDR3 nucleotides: TGTGCCAGCAGCACCGGGACAAGTAGCACAGATACGCAGTATTTT. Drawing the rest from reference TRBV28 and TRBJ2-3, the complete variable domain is DVKVTQSSRYLVKRTGEKVFLECVQDMDHENMFWYRQDPGLGLRLIYFSYDVKMKEKGDIPEGYSVSREKKERFSLILESASTNQTSMYLCASSTGTSSTDTQYFGPGTRLTVL.

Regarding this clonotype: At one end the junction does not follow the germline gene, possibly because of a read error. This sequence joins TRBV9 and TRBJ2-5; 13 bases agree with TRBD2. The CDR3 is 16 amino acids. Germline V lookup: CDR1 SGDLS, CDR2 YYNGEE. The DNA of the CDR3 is TGTGCCAGCAGCGTAGGGACTAGCGGGAGCCAACAGACCCAGTACTTC. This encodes CASSVGTSGSQQTQYF.

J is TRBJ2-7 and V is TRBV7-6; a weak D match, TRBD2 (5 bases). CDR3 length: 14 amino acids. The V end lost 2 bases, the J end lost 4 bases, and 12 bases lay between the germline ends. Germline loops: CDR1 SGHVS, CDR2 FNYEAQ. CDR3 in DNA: TGTGCCAGCAGCTTAACCCAGGAGGCTTACGAGCAGTACTTC. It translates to CASSLTQEAYEQYF. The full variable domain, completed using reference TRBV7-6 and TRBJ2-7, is GAGVSQSPRYKVTKRGQDVALRCDPISGHVSLYWYRQALGQGPEFLTYFNYEAQQDKSGLPNDRFSAERPEGSISTLTIQRTEQRDSAMYRCASSLTQEAYEQYFGPGTRLTVT.

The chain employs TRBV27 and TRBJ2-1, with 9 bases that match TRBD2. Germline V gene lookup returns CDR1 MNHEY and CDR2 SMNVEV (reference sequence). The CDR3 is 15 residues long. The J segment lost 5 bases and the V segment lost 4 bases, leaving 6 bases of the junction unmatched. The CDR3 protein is CASSSRLAADNEQFF. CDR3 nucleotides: TGTGCCAGCAGTTCGCGACTAGCGGCAGACAATGAGCAGTTCTTC.